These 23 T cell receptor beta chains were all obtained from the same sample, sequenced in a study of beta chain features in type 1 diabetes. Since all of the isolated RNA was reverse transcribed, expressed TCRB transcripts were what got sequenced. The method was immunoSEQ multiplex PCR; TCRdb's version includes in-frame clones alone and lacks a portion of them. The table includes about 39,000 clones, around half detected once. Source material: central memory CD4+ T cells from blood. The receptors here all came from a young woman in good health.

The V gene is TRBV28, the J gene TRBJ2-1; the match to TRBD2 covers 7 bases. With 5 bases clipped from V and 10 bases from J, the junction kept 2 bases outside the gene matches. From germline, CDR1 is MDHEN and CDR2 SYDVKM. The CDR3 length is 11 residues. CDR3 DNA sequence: TGTGCCAGCAGTACACTAGCGGAGCAGTTCTTC. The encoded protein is CASSTLAEQFF.

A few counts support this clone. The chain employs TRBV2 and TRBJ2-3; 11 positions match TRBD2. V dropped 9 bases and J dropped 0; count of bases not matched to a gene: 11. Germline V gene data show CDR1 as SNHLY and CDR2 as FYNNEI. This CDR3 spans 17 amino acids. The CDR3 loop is CASLFAGLAVSTDTQYF. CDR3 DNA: TGTGCCAGTCTTTTCGCGGGACTAGCGGTTAGCACAGATACGCAGTATTTT.

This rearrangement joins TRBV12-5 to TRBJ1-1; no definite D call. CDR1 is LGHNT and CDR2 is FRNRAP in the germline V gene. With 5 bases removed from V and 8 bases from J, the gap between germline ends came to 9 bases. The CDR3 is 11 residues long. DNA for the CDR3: TGTGCTAGTGGTCCCGAGGGCGAAGCTTTCTTT. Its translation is CASGPEGEAFF.

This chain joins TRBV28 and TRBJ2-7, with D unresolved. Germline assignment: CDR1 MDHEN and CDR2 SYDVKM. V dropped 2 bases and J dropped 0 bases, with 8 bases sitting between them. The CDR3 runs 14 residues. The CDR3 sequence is CASSLMSSSYEQYF. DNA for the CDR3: TGTGCCAGCAGTTTAATGTCGAGCTCCTACGAGCAGTACTTC.

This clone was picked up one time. The chain's CDR3 is CAWDTGFEAFF. CDR3 nucleotide sequence: TGTGCCTGGGATACAGGGTTTGAAGCTTTCTTT. This chain uses TRBV30 with TRBJ1-1, with D perhaps TRBD1 (6 bases). Deletions cut 5 bases from V and 7 bases from J, with 11 bases between. The CDR3 contains 11 residues. Looked up from germline, CDR1 is GTSNPN and CDR2 is SVGIG (reference sequence).

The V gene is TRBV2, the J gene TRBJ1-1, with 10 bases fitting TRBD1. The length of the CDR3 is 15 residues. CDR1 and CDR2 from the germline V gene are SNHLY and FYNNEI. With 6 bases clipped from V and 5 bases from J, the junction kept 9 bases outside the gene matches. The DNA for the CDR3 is TGTGCCAGCAGGCTTCCGGGACAGGGGAAGACTGAAGCTTTCTTT. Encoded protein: CASRLPGQGKTEAFF.

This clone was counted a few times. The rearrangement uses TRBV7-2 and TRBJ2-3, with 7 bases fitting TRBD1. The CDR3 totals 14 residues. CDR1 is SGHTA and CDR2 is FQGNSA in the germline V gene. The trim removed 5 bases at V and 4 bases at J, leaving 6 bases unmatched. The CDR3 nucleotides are TGTGCCAGCAGCCAGGGGGTGGGGGCAGATACGCAGTATTTT. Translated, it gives CASSQGVGADTQYF.

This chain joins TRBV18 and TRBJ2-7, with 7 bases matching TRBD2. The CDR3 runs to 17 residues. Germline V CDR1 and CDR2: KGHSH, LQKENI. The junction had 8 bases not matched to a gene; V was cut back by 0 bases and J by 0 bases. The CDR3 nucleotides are TGTGCCAGCTCACCACCCCCAGCGGGAATAAGCTCCTACGAGCAGTACTTC. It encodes CASSPPPAGISSYEQYF. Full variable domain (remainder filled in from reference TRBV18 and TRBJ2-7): NAGVMQNPRHLVRRRGQEARLRCSPMKGHSHVYWYRQLPEEGLKFMVYLQKENIIDESGMPKERFSAEFPKEGPSILRIQQVVRGDSAAYFCASSPPPAGISSYEQYFGPGTRLTVT.

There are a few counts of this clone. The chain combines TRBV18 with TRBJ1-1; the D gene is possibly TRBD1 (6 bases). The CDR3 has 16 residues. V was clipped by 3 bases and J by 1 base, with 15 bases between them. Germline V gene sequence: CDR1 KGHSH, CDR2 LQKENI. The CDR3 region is CASSPIPGQQNTEAFF. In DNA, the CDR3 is TGTGCCAGCTCACCCATCCCCGGACAGCAGAACACTGAAGCTTTCTTT.

CDR3 bases: TGCAGTGCGTCACACCTCTATGGCTACACCTTC. Translation: CSASHLYGYTF. This chain connects TRBV20-1 to TRBJ1-2, with unresolved D. V was pared by 6 bases and J by 4 bases, with 9 bases between. CDR1 and CDR2 (germline): DFQATT, SNEGSKA (reference sequence). The CDR3 has 11 amino acids.

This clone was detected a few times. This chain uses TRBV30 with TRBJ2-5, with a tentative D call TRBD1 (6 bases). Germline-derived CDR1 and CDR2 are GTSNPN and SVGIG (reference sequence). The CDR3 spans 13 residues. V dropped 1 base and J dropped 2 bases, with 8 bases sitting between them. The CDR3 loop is CAWSGQEQETQYF. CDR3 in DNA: TGTGCCTGGAGTGGACAGGAACAAGAGACCCAGTACTTC.

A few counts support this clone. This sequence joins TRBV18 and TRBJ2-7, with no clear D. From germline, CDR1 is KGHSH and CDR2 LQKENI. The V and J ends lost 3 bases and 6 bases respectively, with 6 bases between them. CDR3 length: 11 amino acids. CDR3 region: CASSPSVEQYF. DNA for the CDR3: TGTGCCAGCTCACCGTCAGTCGAGCAGTACTTC.

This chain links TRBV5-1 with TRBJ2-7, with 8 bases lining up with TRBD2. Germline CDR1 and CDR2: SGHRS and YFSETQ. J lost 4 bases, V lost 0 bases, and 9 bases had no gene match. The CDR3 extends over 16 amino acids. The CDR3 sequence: CASSLEAGVGYYEQYF. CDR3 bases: TGCGCCAGCAGCTTGGAAGCGGGAGTGGGCTATTACGAGCAGTACTTC.

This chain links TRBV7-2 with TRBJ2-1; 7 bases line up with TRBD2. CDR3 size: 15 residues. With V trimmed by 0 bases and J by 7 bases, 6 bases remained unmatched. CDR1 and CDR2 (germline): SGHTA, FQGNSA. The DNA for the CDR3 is TGTGCCAGCAGCTTAGCACTAGCGTTGCTGAATGAGCAGTTCTTC. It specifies CASSLALALLNEQFF.

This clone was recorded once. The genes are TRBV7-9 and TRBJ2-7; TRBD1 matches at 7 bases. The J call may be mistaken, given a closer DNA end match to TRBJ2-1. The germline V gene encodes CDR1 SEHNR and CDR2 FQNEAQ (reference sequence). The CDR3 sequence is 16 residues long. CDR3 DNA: TGTGCCAGCAGCCATCGGGACAGTTCAAACTACAATGAGCAGTTCTTC. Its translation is CASSHRDSSNYNEQFF.

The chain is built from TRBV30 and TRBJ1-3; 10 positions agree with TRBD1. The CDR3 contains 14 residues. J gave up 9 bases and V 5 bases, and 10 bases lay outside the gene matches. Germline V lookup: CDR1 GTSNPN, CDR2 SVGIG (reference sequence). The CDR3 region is CAWARDRGLSTIYF. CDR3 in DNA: TGTGCCTGGGCCCGGGACAGGGGATTGTCCACCATATATTTT.

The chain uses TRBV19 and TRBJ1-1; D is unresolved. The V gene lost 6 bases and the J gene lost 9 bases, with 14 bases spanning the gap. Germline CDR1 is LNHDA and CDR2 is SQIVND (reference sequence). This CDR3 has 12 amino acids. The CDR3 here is CASSLSGKKAFF. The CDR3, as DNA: TGTGCCAGTAGCTTGAGCGGTAAAAAAGCTTTCTTT.

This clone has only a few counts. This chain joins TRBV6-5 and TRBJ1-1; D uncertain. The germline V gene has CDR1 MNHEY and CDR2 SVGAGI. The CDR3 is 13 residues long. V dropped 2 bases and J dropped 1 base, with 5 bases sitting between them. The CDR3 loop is CASSYEGNTEAFF. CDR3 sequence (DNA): TGTGCCAGCAGTTACGAGGGGAACACTGAAGCTTTCTTT.

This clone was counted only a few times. CDR3 protein: CASSLRGLRETQYF. In nucleotides, the CDR3 is TGTGCCAGCAGCTTAAGGGGGTTACGCGAGACCCAGTACTTC. V is TRBV7-2 and J is TRBJ2-5; weak D call: TRBD1 (6 bases). This CDR3 spans 14 amino acids. Per germline, CDR1 SGHTA and CDR2 FQGNSA. Trimming took 2 bases from V and 5 from J, leaving 12 bases between them.

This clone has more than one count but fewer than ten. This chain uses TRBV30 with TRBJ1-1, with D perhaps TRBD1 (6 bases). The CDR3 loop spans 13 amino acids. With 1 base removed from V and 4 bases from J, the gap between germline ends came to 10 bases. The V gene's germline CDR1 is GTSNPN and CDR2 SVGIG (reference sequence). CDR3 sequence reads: CAWSEWGPTEAFF. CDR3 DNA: TGTGCCTGGAGTGAGTGGGGGCCCACTGAAGCTTTCTTT. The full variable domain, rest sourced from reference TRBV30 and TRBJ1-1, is SQTIHQWPATLVQPVGSPLSLECTVEGTSNPNLYWYRQAAGRGLQLLFYSVGIGQISSEVPQNLSASRPQDRQFILSSKKLLLSDSGFYLCAWSEWGPTEAFFGQGTRLTVV.

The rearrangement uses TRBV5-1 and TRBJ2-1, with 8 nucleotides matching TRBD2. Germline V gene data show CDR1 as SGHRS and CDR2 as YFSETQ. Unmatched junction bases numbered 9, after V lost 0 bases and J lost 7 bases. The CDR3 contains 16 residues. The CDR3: CASSLDIGTSWNEQFF. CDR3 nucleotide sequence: TGCGCCAGCAGCTTGGATATAGGGACTAGTTGGAATGAGCAGTTCTTC.

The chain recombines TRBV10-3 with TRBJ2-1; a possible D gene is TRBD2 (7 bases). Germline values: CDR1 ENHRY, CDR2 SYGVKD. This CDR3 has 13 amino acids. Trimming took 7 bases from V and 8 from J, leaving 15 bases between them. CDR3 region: CAIKVGGRDEQFF. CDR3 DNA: TGTGCCATCAAAGTGGGGGGGCGGGATGAGCAGTTCTTC.

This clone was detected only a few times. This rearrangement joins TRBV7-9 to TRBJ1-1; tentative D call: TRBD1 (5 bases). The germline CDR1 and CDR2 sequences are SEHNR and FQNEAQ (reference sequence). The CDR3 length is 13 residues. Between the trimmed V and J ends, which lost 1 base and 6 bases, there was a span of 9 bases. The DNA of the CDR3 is TGTGCCAGCAGCTTAGGGCAGGGTTCTGAAGCTTTCTTT. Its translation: CASSLGQGSEAFF.